The 23 T cell receptor beta chains below were found in one sample sequenced in a study of OX40 agonist ivuxolimab in advanced cancers. Only in-frame clones appear in the TCRdb table, and some are missing; sequencing was by immunoSEQ multiplex PCR. This table has about 26,000 clones, around 79% appearing once. The sample was CD4+ or CD8+ T cells sorted from blood, taken in a trial of the OX40 agonist ivuxolimab. The receptors here all came from an adult with an advanced solid tumor such as melanoma, head and neck, liver or kidney cancer.

A single count supports this clone. V and J are TRBV6-1 and TRBJ2-3, with 8 nucleotides matching TRBD2. The CDR3 sequence is 15 residues long. V shed 5 bases, J shed 3 bases, and the junction held 7 bases outside the gene matches. Germline CDR1 and CDR2: MNHNS and SASEGT. CDR3 DNA: TGTGCCAGCAGTATGCTCCGGGGGGGGACAGATACGCAGTATTTT. It yields the protein CASSMLRGGTDTQYF.

Remarks on this clone: The same CDR3 arises from other DNA sequences in this sample as well. The chain uses TRBV9 and TRBJ2-7; 7 positions match TRBD1. The V segment lost 3 bases and the J segment 2 bases; nucleotides outside the gene matches: 5. CDR3 length: 14 amino acids. Germline assignment: CDR1 SGDLS and CDR2 YYNGEE. The CDR3 loop is CASSAGQVAYEQYF. The CDR3 DNA follows: TGTGCCAGCAGCGCCGGACAGGTGGCCTACGAGCAGTACTTC.

The V call is TRBV15, the J call TRBJ1-5; D gene uncertain. Trimming removed 0 bases from V and 3 bases from J, with 9 bases in between. The CDR3 consists of 15 residues. From germline, CDR1 is LNHNV and CDR2 YYDKDF (reference sequence). The CDR3 protein is CATSRDRQPNQPQHF. Written as DNA, the CDR3 is TGTGCCACCAGCAGAGATCGGCAGCCCAATCAGCCCCAGCATTTT.

This clone has more than one count but fewer than ten. This chain uses TRBV2 with TRBJ1-5, with D uncertain. There are 15 residues in the CDR3. Germline loops: CDR1 SNHLY, CDR2 FYNNEI. The ends were cut back, 1 base at V and 5 bases at J, with 12 bases in the middle. In DNA form, the CDR3 reads TGTGCCAGCAGTGAAGGATGGGCCTCCTATCAGCCCCAGCATTTT. Translating gives CASSEGWASYQPQHF.

This clone was observed a handful of times. The V gene is TRBV2, the J gene TRBJ1-6; D is uncertain. CDR3 size: 13 residues. V lost 6 bases and J 9 bases, leaving 12 bases between the germline ends. CDR1 SNHLY and CDR2 FYNNEI come from the germline V gene. The CDR3 nucleotides are TGTGCCAGCAGATCTGGAAAACTTTCACCCCTCCACTTT. It specifies CASRSGKLSPLHF.

The rearrangement joins TRBV5-1 to TRBJ2-1; D might be TRBD2 (6 bases). The CDR3 extends over 13 amino acids. The germline gives CDR1 SGHRS, CDR2 YFSETQ. V was clipped by 4 bases and J by 8 bases, with 13 bases between them. The CDR3 spells CASSLGGWDEQFF. In DNA, the CDR3 is TGCGCCAGCAGCCTGGGGGGATGGGATGAGCAGTTCTTC.

The chain recombines TRBV15 with TRBJ2-5; 8 positions match TRBD1. Germline loops: CDR1 LNHNV, CDR2 YYDKDF (reference sequence). V was clipped by 4 bases and J by 2 bases; unmatched bases: 6. This CDR3 has 15 residues. The CDR3 DNA follows: TGTGCCACCAGCATCTTTCGGACAGGGCAAGAGACCCAGTACTTC. Translation: CATSIFRTGQETQYF.

The chain uses TRBV5-1 and TRBJ2-1; D gene ambiguous. V lost 0 bases, J lost 1 base, and 8 bases lay in between. Germline assignment: CDR1 SGHRS and CDR2 YFSETQ. The CDR3 totals 15 residues. The CDR3: CASSLGQESYNEQFF. CDR3 nucleotides: TGCGCCAGCAGCTTGGGGCAGGAGTCCTACAATGAGCAGTTCTTC.

The table lists this clone with a few counts. CDR3 DNA sequence: TGTGCCAGCAGTGAATTTGTGACAGGGGACACCGGGGAGCTGTTTTTT. Residues: CASSEFVTGDTGELFF. The chain has TRBV27 and TRBJ2-2, with TRBD1 identical over 8 bases. With 5 bases clipped from V and 3 bases from J, the junction kept 8 bases outside the gene matches. This CDR3 region has 16 residues. Germline-derived CDR1 and CDR2 are MNHEY and SMNVEV (reference sequence).

This rearrangement joins TRBV20-1 to TRBJ2-1; D uncertain. The CDR3 covers 11 residues. The V and J ends lost 5 bases and 12 bases respectively, with 14 bases between them. CDR1 is DFQATT, CDR2 SNEGSKA, per germline (reference sequence). DNA for the CDR3: TGCAGTGCTCCCAAGTCCGAGGTGCAGTTCTTC. Translating gives CSAPKSEVQFF.

This clone was picked up a small number of times. The rearrangement links TRBV28 to TRBJ1-4; D not resolved. The V gene's germline CDR1 is MDHEN and CDR2 SYDVKM. The CDR3 is made up of 16 amino acids. V lost 5 bases and J 8 bases, leaving 21 bases between the germline ends. This CDR3 reads CASSPRFGPINEKLFF. The CDR3 coding sequence is TGTGCCAGCAGTCCCCGTTTTGGGCCAATTAACGAAAAACTGTTTTTT.

The chain couples TRBV5-5 to TRBJ2-3; D is possibly TRBD1 (5 bases). The germline CDR1 and CDR2 sequences are SGHKS and YYEKEE (reference sequence). V gave up 4 bases and J gave up 5 bases, with 8 bases separating them. The CDR3 loop spans 12 amino acids. For the CDR3, the DNA is TGTGCCAGCAGCCAAGGGGAAGATACGCAGTATTTT. Protein sequence: CASSQGEDTQYF.

The chain has TRBV28 and TRBJ2-7; possible D gene TRBD1, 5 bases. The CDR3 totals 15 residues. Looked up from germline, CDR1 is MDHEN and CDR2 is SYDVKM. Between the trimmed V and J ends, which lost 2 bases and 2 bases, there was a span of 13 bases. The CDR3: CASSLLGLGAYEQYF. Here the CDR3 DNA reads TGTGCCAGCAGTTTACTGGGCCTAGGGGCCTACGAGCAGTACTTC.

V usage is TRBV4-1 and J usage is TRBJ1-5; D is uncertain. Germline V gene lookup returns CDR1 MGHRA and CDR2 YSYEKL. Trimming removed 0 bases at V and 0 bases at J, with 15 bases between. This CDR3 contains 18 residues. DNA for the CDR3: TGCGCCAGCAGCCAAGATGGGCATAGTGGGAATAGCAATCAGCCCCAGCATTTT. Protein product: CASSQDGHSGNSNQPQHF.

The chain recombines TRBV2 with TRBJ1-2, with D possibly being TRBD1 (5 bases). Trimming pared 11 bases from V and 8 bases from J, leaving 15 bases between. Per the germline V gene, CDR1 is SNHLY and CDR2 is FYNNEI. This CDR3 comprises 11 residues. The chain's CDR3 is CALLGVGGYTF. DNA of the CDR3: TGTGCCCTACTAGGGGTTGGAGGCTACACCTTC. The variable domain in full, with the rest retrieved from reference TRBV2 and TRBJ1-2, is EPEVTQTPSHQVTQMGQEVILRCVPISNHLYFYWYRQILGQKVEFLVSFYNNEISEKSEIFDDQFSVERPDGSNFTLKIRSTKLEDSAMYFCALLGVGGYTFGSGTRLTVV.

The chain joins TRBV6-1 to TRBJ2-7; D remains ambiguous. There are 11 residues in the CDR3. Between the trimmed V and J ends, which lost 5 bases and 6 bases, there was a span of 8 bases. Germline CDR1 and CDR2: MNHNS and SASEGT. As DNA, the CDR3 is TGTGCCAGCAGTTATGGTAGCGAGCAGTACTTC. Its protein product is CASSYGSEQYF.

The chain couples TRBV6-5 to TRBJ1-5, with D tentatively TRBD1 (5 bases). CDR3 length: 14 amino acids. Germline-derived CDR1 and CDR2 are MNHEY and SVGAGI. V was trimmed by 4 bases and J by 4 bases, leaving 11 bases between them. CDR3 DNA: TGTGCCAGCAGTTCCCCGGGACGAAATCAGCCCCAGCATTTT. Translating gives CASSSPGRNQPQHF.

This clone was seen once. V is TRBV11-3 and J is TRBJ1-2, with a possible D match to TRBD1 (5 bases). V was clipped by 5 bases and J by 6 bases, with 10 bases between them. Germline assignment: CDR1 SGHNT and CDR2 YENEEA. The CDR3 runs to 12 residues. The DNA for the CDR3 is TGTGCCAGCAGCCCGGGGGAAAATGGCTACACCTTC. This gives the protein CASSPGENGYTF.

The chain couples TRBV15 to TRBJ2-7; possibly TRBD1 for D (5 bases). The V and J ends lost 4 bases and 4 bases respectively, with 11 bases between them. CDR1 and CDR2 from the germline V gene are LNHNV and YYDKDF (reference sequence). The CDR3 runs 13 residues. Written as DNA, the CDR3 is TGTGCCACCAGCACAGGGAACTTGTACGAGCAGTACTTC. It translates to CATSTGNLYEQYF.

This clone has a handful of counts. The chain joins TRBV9 to TRBJ1-1; 7 nucleotides align to TRBD1. Trimming at V came to 4 bases and at J to 4 bases, leaving 7 bases not matched to a gene. The CDR3 runs 14 residues. From germline, CDR1 is SGDLS and CDR2 YYNGEE. The CDR3 reads CASSSTGWRTEAFF. The CDR3 coding sequence is TGTGCCAGCAGCTCGACAGGGTGGCGCACTGAAGCTTTCTTT.

The CDR3 sequence: CASSDRREVETQYF. CDR3 coding DNA: TGTGCCAGCAGCGACAGACGGGAGGTCGAGACCCAGTACTTC. The V gene is TRBV9, the J gene TRBJ2-5, with 7 bases that match TRBD2. J was trimmed by 5 bases and V by 3 bases; bases with no gene match: 7. The CDR3 is 14 amino acids. Germline-derived CDR1 and CDR2 are SGDLS and YYNGEE. Drawing the rest from reference TRBV9 and TRBJ2-5, the complete variable domain is DSGVTQTPKHLITATGQRVTLRCSPRSGDLSVYWYQQSLDQGLQFLIQYYNGEERAKGNILERFSAQQFPDLHSELNLSSLELGDSALYFCASSDRREVETQYFGPGTRLLVL.

The chain carries TRBV19 and TRBJ2-1; D remains unclear. V dropped 6 bases and J dropped 7 bases, with 13 bases sitting between them. The germline V gene encodes CDR1 LNHDA and CDR2 SQIVND (reference sequence). CDR3 length equals 13 residues. Written as DNA, the CDR3 is TGTGCCAGTAGCTTTGGATATGGTAATGAGCAGTTCTTC. Protein: CASSFGYGNEQFF.

The chain combines TRBV28 with TRBJ2-7; D gene uncertain. The V and J ends lost 2 bases and 1 base respectively, with 12 bases between them. There are 15 residues in the CDR3. CDR1 is MDHEN and CDR2 is SYDVKM in the germline V gene. The CDR3, as DNA: TGTGCCAGCAGTTTAATGTCGGTATCATCCTACGAGCAGTACTTC. Its protein product is CASSLMSVSSYEQYF. The variable domain in full, completed from reference TRBV28 and TRBJ2-7, reads DVKVTQSSRYLVKRTGEKVFLECVQDMDHENMFWYRQDPGLGLRLIYFSYDVKMKEKGDIPEGYSVSREKKERFSLILESASTNQTSMYLCASSLMSVSSYEQYFGPGTRLTVT.